Below are 8 T cell receptor beta chains sequenced from a single sample in a study of blood T cell repertoires in COVID-19. Sequencing was performed with immunoSEQ multiplex PCR; in TCRdb, only in-frame clones are kept and a portion is missing. Of approximately 290,000 clones in the sample, around 90% were seen once. The source material was peripheral blood. These receptors all stem from a man younger than 35 with active or convalescent COVID-19.

This clone came up once. The chain employs TRBV7-8 and TRBJ1-6; the match to TRBD1 covers 7 bases. The ends lost 5 bases at V and 7 bases at J; junction bases unmatched: 5. The length of the CDR3 is 14 residues. In germline, CDR1 is SGHVS, CDR2 FQNEAQ. The CDR3 region has the DNA TGTGCCAGCAGCCAAGACAGGGAAAATTCACCCCTCCACTTT. This gives the protein CASSQDRENSPLHF. Looking up the rest from reference TRBV7-8 and TRBJ1-6 gives the full variable domain: GAGVSQSPRYKVAKRGQDVALRCDPISGHVSLFWYQQALGQGPEFLTYFQNEAQLDKSGLPSDRFFAERPEGSVSTLKIQRTQQEDSAVYLCASSQDRENSPLHFGNGTRLTVT.

The genes are TRBV3-1 (or the pseudogene TRBV3-2) and TRBJ2-2; TRBD2 aligns across 9 bases. The germline V gene has CDR1 LGHDT and CDR2 YNNKEL (reference sequence). V shed 7 bases, J shed 4 bases, and the junction held 13 bases outside the gene matches. The CDR3 covers 17 residues. Here the CDR3 DNA reads TGTGCCAGCAATAAGGGACTAGCACCAGTGCGCACCGGGGAGCTGTTTTTT. This gives the protein CASNKGLAPVRTGELFF.

The rearrangement joins TRBV28 to TRBJ2-7; D is unclear. The CDR3 is 12 amino acids. The V end lost 2 bases, the J end lost 6 bases, and 8 bases lay between the germline ends. Germline CDR1 is MDHEN and CDR2 is SYDVKM. The CDR3 nucleotides read TGTGCCAGCAGTTTAGTCGGCGGCGAGCAGTACTTC. Protein sequence: CASSLVGGEQYF.

This clone was observed a single time. The rearrangement joins TRBV27 to TRBJ1-5; 8 bases are shared with TRBD1. This CDR3 spans 12 amino acids. Germline V CDR1 and CDR2: MNHEY, SMNVEV (reference sequence). The V segment lost 6 bases and the J segment 6 bases; nucleotides outside the gene matches: 1. This CDR3 is CASRQGGQPQHF. CDR3 in DNA: TGTGCCAGCAGACAGGGGGGTCAGCCCCAGCATTTT.

The chain employs TRBV6-5 and TRBJ1-5; D is unresolved. Germline V lookup: CDR1 MNHEY, CDR2 SVGAGI. The CDR3 has 14 amino acids. V lost 4 bases and J 4 bases, leaving 11 bases between the germline ends. CDR3 in DNA: TGTGCCAGCAGTTTTATGGGAGCAAATCAGCCCCAGCATTTT. As protein: CASSFMGANQPQHF.

This clone appeared once. V and J are TRBV6-4 and TRBJ2-2; 8 bases align to TRBD2. The germline V gene has CDR1 MRHNA and CDR2 SNTAGT. The J segment lost 3 bases and the V segment lost 5 bases, leaving 2 bases of the junction unmatched. The CDR3 has 14 amino acids. This chain's CDR3 is CASSSGRDTGELFF. The CDR3 region has the DNA TGTGCCAGCAGTAGCGGGAGAGACACCGGGGAGCTGTTTTTT.

This chain connects TRBV4-1 to TRBJ1-5; D may be TRBD1 (5 bases). Trimming removed 1 base at V and 5 bases at J, with 15 bases between. CDR1 is MGHRA and CDR2 is YSYEKL in the germline V gene. This CDR3 is 16 amino acids long. Written as DNA, the CDR3 is TGCGCCAGCAGCCAAGTACCCGGCAGGGTCGATCAGCCCCAGCATTTT. This encodes CASSQVPGRVDQPQHF.

The chain has TRBV7-2 and TRBJ2-4, with a tentative D call TRBD1 (6 bases). The ends were cut back, 3 bases at V and 9 bases at J, with 9 bases in the middle. The CDR3 is made up of 12 amino acids. In germline, CDR1 is SGHTA, CDR2 FQGNSA. The CDR3 coding sequence is TGTGCCAGCAGCTTCAGAGGGGGCATTCAGTACTTC. The encoded protein is CASSFRGGIQYF.